This passage covers 18 T cell receptor beta chains from one sample sequenced in a study of T cells in Graves' hyperthyroidism and ophthalmopathy. Amplified TCR beta CDR3 regions came from RNA transcripts. HTBI primers were employed in a first-round RT-PCR of the TCR CDR3. One entry per CDR3 protein, called by TCRdb with MiXCR from the multiplex PCR reads. Among roughly 640,000 distinct CDR3 sequences listed, about 16% were seen once. Material for sequencing was blood. The source is a middle-aged woman with Graves' ophthalmopathy.

The V call is TRBV7-2, the J call TRBJ1-1, with no clear D. V lost 1 base, J lost 0 bases, and 12 bases lay in between. The germline V gene encodes CDR1 SGHTA and CDR2 FQGNSA. The CDR3 has 16 amino acids. The CDR3 DNA reads TGTGCCAGCAGCTTAGAAGGGTTATACATGAACACTGAAGCTTTCTTT. Translation: CASSLEGLYMNTEAFF. Drawing the rest from reference TRBV7-2 and TRBJ1-1, the complete variable domain is GAGVSQSPSNKVTEKGKDVELRCDPISGHTALYWYRQSLGQGLEFLIYFQGNSAPDKSGLPSDRFSAERTGGSVSTLTIQRTQQEDSAVYLCASSLEGLYMNTEAFFGQGTRLTVV.

This clonotype was picked up many times. The chain joins TRBV6-1 to TRBJ2-5, with TRBD2 matching over 12 bases. CDR3 length: 18 amino acids. With 7 bases clipped from V and 5 bases from J, the junction kept 17 bases outside the gene matches. Looked up from germline, CDR1 is MNHNS and CDR2 is SASEGT. The CDR3 loop reads CASIWITSGRHPRETQYF. The CDR3 DNA sequence: TGTGCCAGCATTTGGATCACTAGCGGGAGGCATCCCAGGGAGACCCAGTACTTC.

This clonotype was counted many times. The CDR3 DNA follows: TGCAGTGCTAGAGGGGTAGGGAGCAGCAATCAGCCCCAGCATTTT. Amino acids: CSARGVGSSNQPQHF. The genes are TRBV20-1 and TRBJ1-5; D unresolved. The CDR3 runs 15 residues. The V gene lost 1 base and the J gene lost 1 base, with 11 bases spanning the gap. The germline CDR1 and CDR2 sequences are DFQATT and SNEGSKA (reference sequence).

This clonotype was found many times. This CDR3 is CASSLVWPAGYEQYF. In nucleotides, the CDR3 is TGCGCCAGCAGCTTGGTTTGGCCGGCGGGCTACGAGCAGTACTTC. The chain employs TRBV5-1 and TRBJ2-7; D possibly corresponds to TRBD2 (5 bases). Trimming removed 0 bases at V and 3 bases at J, with 13 bases between. This CDR3 has 15 amino acids. Germline CDR1 SGHRS, CDR2 YFSETQ.

This clonotype was seen at least ten times. V is TRBV6-2 or TRBV6-3 and J is TRBJ2-5; no clear D. Per germline, CDR1 MNHEY and CDR2 SVGEGT. CDR3 length: 13 residues. Trimming shortened V by 0 bases and J by 5 bases, and 7 bases separated the two germline ends. DNA of the CDR3: TGTGCCAGCAGTTACTCGATGGTTGAGACCCAGTACTTC. Translated: CASSYSMVETQYF.

At least ten counts were recorded for this clonotype. This chain links TRBV20-1 with TRBJ2-1, with a possible D match to TRBD1 (6 bases). Germline CDR1 DFQATT, CDR2 SNEGSKA (reference sequence). The CDR3 extends over 15 amino acids. The V end was cut by 4 bases, the J end by 3 bases, with 16 bases between. The CDR3: CSAIRTAGLYNEQFF. As DNA, the CDR3 is TGCAGTGCTATCAGGACAGCAGGGCTCTACAATGAGCAGTTCTTC.

Many counts were recorded for this clonotype. The chain couples TRBV5-1 to TRBJ1-1, with a tentative D call TRBD1 (5 bases). Trimming pared 4 bases from V and 4 bases from J, leaving 11 bases between. The length of the CDR3 is 13 residues. CDR1 is SGHRS and CDR2 is YFSETQ in the germline V gene. CDR3 sequence (DNA): TGCGCCAGCAGCCTCGGAGGGACCACTGAAGCTTTCTTT. It is translated as CASSLGGTTEAFF.

This clonotype showed up just a few times. The J gene is TRBJ2-7, the V gene TRBV5-4; 7 nucleotides match TRBD2. Per the germline V gene, CDR1 is SGHNT and CDR2 is YYREEE (reference sequence). This CDR3 has 14 amino acids. V shed 4 bases and J 6 bases; nucleotides not matched to a gene: 10. CDR3 coding DNA: TGTGCCAGCAGCCCTACTATCGGCGGGGGCGAGCAGTACTTC. It specifies CASSPTIGGGEQYF.

The V call is TRBV24-1, the J call TRBJ2-3; 11 bases align to TRBD2. The CDR3 is 15 amino acids. Germline CDR1 and CDR2: KGHDR and SFDVKD. Germline trimming cut 3 bases from V and 6 bases from J; bases unmatched to any gene: 4. The DNA of the CDR3 is TGTGCCACCAGTGATCCACTAGCGGGAGTCGATACGCAGTATTTT. The encoded protein is CATSDPLAGVDTQYF.

This clonotype was found many times. V usage is TRBV6-1 and J usage is TRBJ1-5; tentatively, D is TRBD1 (5 bases). The V gene's germline CDR1 is MNHNS and CDR2 SASEGT. Trimming took 5 bases from V and 3 from J, leaving 14 bases between them. CDR3 length equals 15 residues. This CDR3 is CASSYRGGYNQPQHF. The CDR3 DNA reads as TGTGCCAGCAGTTATCGCGGGGGTTACAATCAGCCCCAGCATTTT.

V is TRBV27 and J is TRBJ2-7, with TRBD2 matching over 10 bases. J gave up 6 bases and V 8 bases, and 19 bases lay outside the gene matches. The CDR3 contains 17 residues. From germline, CDR1 is MNHEY and CDR2 SMNVEV (reference sequence). The CDR3, as DNA: TGTGCCAGCGGTCGGTCTAGCGGGAGCGGGGGGGGCCTCGAGCAGTACTTC. It encodes CASGRSSGSGGGLEQYF.

This clonotype was observed at least ten times. The chain combines TRBV27 with TRBJ1-6; weak D call: TRBD1 (6 bases). With 8 bases removed from V and 3 bases from J, the gap between germline ends came to 17 bases. Germline V gene lookup returns CDR1 MNHEY and CDR2 SMNVEV (reference sequence). The CDR3 has 16 amino acids. CDR3 DNA sequence: TGTGCCAGCGGACCCAGGGGAAAAGGCTATAATTCACCCCTCCACTTT. It codes for CASGPRGKGYNSPLHF.

This clonotype was seen many times. The chain is built from TRBV9 and TRBJ2-7; weak D call: TRBD1 (6 bases). The V end was cut by 0 bases, the J end by 3 bases, with 10 bases between. The germline CDR1 and CDR2 sequences are SGDLS and YYNGEE. This CDR3 has 14 residues. Here the CDR3 reads CASSVAAGDYEQYF. The DNA for the CDR3 is TGTGCCAGCAGCGTAGCGGCAGGGGACTACGAGCAGTACTTC.

The gene calls are TRBV6-1 and TRBJ1-4; D call uncertain. The CDR3 spans 14 residues. Germline V gives CDR1 MNHNS, CDR2 SASEGT. Between the trimmed V and J ends, which lost 3 bases and 0 bases, there was a span of 5 bases. In DNA form, the CDR3 reads TGTGCCAGCAGTGAGGTTACAACTAATGAAAAACTGTTTTTT. It codes for CASSEVTTNEKLFF.

This clonotype was recorded many times. V gene TRBV18 combines with J gene TRBJ2-5, with no clear D. With 6 bases removed from V and 1 base from J, the gap between germline ends came to 15 bases. This CDR3 spans 15 amino acids. Per germline, CDR1 KGHSH and CDR2 LQKENI. This chain's CDR3 is CASSMKGGIQETQYF. DNA of the CDR3: TGTGCCAGCTCGATGAAGGGTGGGATCCAAGAGACCCAGTACTTC.

This clonotype was counted ten times or more. The chain combines TRBV3-1 with TRBJ2-2, with D possibly being TRBD1 (5 bases). Germline CDR1 and CDR2: LGHDT and YNNKEL (reference sequence). CDR3 length equals 14 residues. The V end lost 3 bases, the J end lost 6 bases, and 11 bases lay between the germline ends. The CDR3 region has the DNA TGTGCCAGCAGCCACGGTCAGGGTGCCGGGGAGCTGTTTTTT. It translates to CASSHGQGAGELFF. Together with reference TRBV3-1 and TRBJ2-2, the CDR3 gives the full variable domain: DTAVSQTPKYLVTQMGNDKSIKCEQNLGHDTMYWYKQDSKKFLKIMFSYNNKELIINETVPNRFSPKSPDKAHLNLHINSLELGDSAVYFCASSHGQGAGELFFGEGSRLTVL.

This clonotype was seen more than once but under ten times. The chain uses TRBV4-1 and TRBJ2-2, with D possibly matching TRBD1 (7 bases). The germline CDR1 and CDR2 sequences are MGHRA and YSYEKL. With 0 bases removed from V and 3 bases from J, the gap between germline ends came to 11 bases. This CDR3 region has 16 residues. CDR3 coding DNA: TGCGCCAGCAGCCAAGAGGGGGGACAGTACACCGGGGAGCTGTTTTTT. Translation: CASSQEGGQYTGELFF.

This clonotype was picked up many times. The CDR3 region is CAWSAAMSYTF. The CDR3 DNA is TGTGCCTGGAGTGCCGCAATGAGCTACACCTTC. This chain links TRBV30 with TRBJ1-2, with D hard to call. Trimming left V 1 base short and J 9 bases short, with 9 bases between. The length of the CDR3 is 11 residues. Per germline, CDR1 GTSNPN and CDR2 SVGIG (reference sequence).